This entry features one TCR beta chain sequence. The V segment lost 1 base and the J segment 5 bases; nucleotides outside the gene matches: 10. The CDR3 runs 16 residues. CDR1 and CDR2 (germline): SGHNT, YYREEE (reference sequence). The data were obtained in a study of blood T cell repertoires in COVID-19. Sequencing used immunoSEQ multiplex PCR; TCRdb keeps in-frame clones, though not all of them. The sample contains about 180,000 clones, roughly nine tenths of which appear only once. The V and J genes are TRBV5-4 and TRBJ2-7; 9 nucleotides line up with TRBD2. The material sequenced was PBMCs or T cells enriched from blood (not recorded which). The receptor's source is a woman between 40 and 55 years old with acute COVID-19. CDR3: CASSLFFQREAHEQYF. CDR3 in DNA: TGTGCCAGCAGCTTGTTCTTTCAGCGGGAGGCCCACGAGCAGTACTTC.